The sequence of this T cell receptor (beta chain) was determined in a study of response to subunit inactivated influenza vaccine. The CDR3 is 15 amino acids. Deletions cut 2 bases from V and 8 bases from J, with 13 bases between. Germline assignment: CDR1 LGHDT and CDR2 YNNKEL (reference sequence). TCRdb re-analysed the RT-PCR reads in MiXCR, keeping a single row per CDR3 protein. Of about 180,000 distinct CDR3 sequences in the sample, around 8.8% were seen once. The sequencing used non-naive T cells sorted from PBMCs, collected on the day of vaccination. The receptor comes from a man aged 45-65 years who received an inactivated influenza vaccine. The chain joins TRBV3-1 to TRBJ1-6, with D unclear. The CDR3 bases are TGTGCCAGCAGCCAAAGGGTGGGTTGGGATTCACCCCTCCACTTT. Its translation: CASSQRVGWDSPLHF.